This T cell receptor beta chain derives from a study of PD-1 and CTLA-4 blockade in melanoma. TCRdb's copy holds only in-frame clones and misses some; the assay was immunoSEQ multiplex PCR. The data hold 31,000 or so clones, with about 88% observed a single time. The source is a human donor with melanoma. Sequenced material: CD8+ T cells from peripheral blood, taken from a patient given anti-PD-1 treatment.

This chain's CDR3 is CAISEAVYEQYF. The CDR3 DNA sequence: TGTGCCATCAGTGAGGCAGTCTACGAGCAGTACTTC. V and J are TRBV10-3 and TRBJ2-7, with D hard to call. This CDR3 has 12 residues. Trimming took 2 bases from V and 3 from J, leaving 5 bases between them. Germline lookup yields CDR1 ENHRY and CDR2 SYGVKD.